The table lists the clone carrying this TCR beta chain with many counts. Its specificity is unknown. This sample is drawn from a study of T cells in Graves' hyperthyroidism and ophthalmopathy. Study observations and caveats: In simple terms, a model built on 13 V-J features told ophthalmopathy apart from stable hyperthyroidism.

Trimming took 4 bases from V and 2 from J, leaving 12 bases between them. This CDR3 has 14 amino acids. The germline V gene encodes CDR1 DFQATT and CDR2 SNEGSKA (reference sequence). RNA transcripts served as the template for amplifying TCR beta CDR3 regions. HTBI primers drove first-round RT-PCR of the TCR CDR3. One entry per CDR3 protein, called by TCRdb with MiXCR from the multiplex PCR reads. Of 480,000 or so distinct CDR3 sequences in the sample, about 45% were seen once. This chain connects TRBV20-1 to TRBJ1-5, with D tentatively TRBD1 (6 bases). The specimen sequenced was peripheral blood or thyroid tissue (not recorded which). This TCR was recovered from an adult woman with Graves' disease, either hyperthyroidism or ophthalmopathy (not recorded which). DNA of the CDR3: TGCAGTGCTATGCTGGGGGCAGGCAATCAGCCCCAGCATTTT. It translates to CSAMLGAGNQPQHF.